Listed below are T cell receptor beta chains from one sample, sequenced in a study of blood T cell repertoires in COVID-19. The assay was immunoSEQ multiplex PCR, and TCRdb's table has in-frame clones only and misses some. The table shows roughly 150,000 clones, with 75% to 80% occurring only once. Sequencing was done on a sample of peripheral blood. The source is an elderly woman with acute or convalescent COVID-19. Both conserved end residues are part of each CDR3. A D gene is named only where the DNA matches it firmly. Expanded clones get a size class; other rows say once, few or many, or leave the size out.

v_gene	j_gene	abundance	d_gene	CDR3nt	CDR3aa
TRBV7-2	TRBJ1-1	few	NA	TGTGCCAGCAGCTCCGGGACTTCCGCTGAAGCTTTCTTT	CASSSGTSAEAFF
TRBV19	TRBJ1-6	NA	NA	TGTGCCAGTAGTATAGAGGTGGCGGGCTCGGATTCACCCCTCCACTTT	CASSIEVAGSDSPLHF
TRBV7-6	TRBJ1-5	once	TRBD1	TGTGCCAGCAGCCTGGGACAGCTCAATCAGCCCCAGCATTTT	CASSLGQLNQPQHF
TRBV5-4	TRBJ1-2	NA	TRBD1	TGTGCCAGCAGGGCCGGACAGGGGATTCTTGGCTACACCTTC	CASRAGQGILGYTF
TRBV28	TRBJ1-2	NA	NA	TGTGCCAGCAGGAGAGACTATGGCTACACCTTC	CASRRDYGYTF
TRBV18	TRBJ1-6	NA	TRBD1	TGTGCCAGCTCACCAGATCCAGGGGGAATAAATTCACCCCTCCACTTT	CASSPDPGGINSPLHF
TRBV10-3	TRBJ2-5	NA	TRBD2	TGTGCCATCCGGGGGGGAGAGACCCAGTACTTC	CAIRGGETQYF
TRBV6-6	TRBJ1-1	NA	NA	TGTGCCAGCAGGGATGAACAGAAGCACACTGAAGCTTTCTTT	CASRDEQKHTEAFF
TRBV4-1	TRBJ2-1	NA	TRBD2	TGCGCCAGCAGCGGAGGAGCTAGGACTAGCGACAATGAGCAGTTCTTC	CASSGGARTSDNEQFF
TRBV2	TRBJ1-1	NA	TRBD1	TGTGCCAGCAGTCTTACAGGGGTCACTGAAGCTTTCTTT	CASSLTGVTEAFF
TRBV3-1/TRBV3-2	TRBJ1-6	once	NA	TGTGCCAGCAGCCAAACTACCTCACCCCTCCACTTT	CASSQTTSPLHF
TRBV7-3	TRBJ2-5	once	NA	TGTGCCAGCAGCTCGGGAGACAGGGTTGGGGAGACCCAGTACTTC	CASSSGDRVGETQYF
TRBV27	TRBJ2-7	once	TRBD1	TGTGCCAGCAGTTTAAGAGGGACAGGGTTTTCCTACGAGCAGTACTTC	CASSLRGTGFSYEQYF
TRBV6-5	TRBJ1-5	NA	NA	TGTGCCAGCAGTTCCACAGCCACTTCACAGCCCCAGCATTTT	CASSSTATSQPQHF
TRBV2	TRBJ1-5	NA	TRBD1	TGTGCCAGCAGTACGCAGGGGGCGCCCAATCAGCCCCAGCATTTT	CASSTQGAPNQPQHF
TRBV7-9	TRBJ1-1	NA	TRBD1	TGTGCCAGCAGCTCACAGGGGTCGAACACTGAAGCTTTCTTT	CASSSQGSNTEAFF
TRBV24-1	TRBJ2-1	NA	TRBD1	TGTGCCACCTCTTCCGCAGGGGGCTCCTACAATGAGCAGTTCTTC	CATSSAGGSYNEQFF
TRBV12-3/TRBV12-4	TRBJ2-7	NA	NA	TGTGCCAGCAGTTTAACATCCCCTTCCGAGCAGTACTTC	CASSLTSPSEQYF
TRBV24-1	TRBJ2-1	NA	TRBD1	TGTGCCACCAGTCCGACAGGGGGTGTAAATGAGCAGTTCTTC	CATSPTGGVNEQFF
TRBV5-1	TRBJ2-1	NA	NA	TGCGCCAGCAGCTTGGAAGGGGGTCCCACTGAGCAGTTCTTC	CASSLEGGPTEQFF
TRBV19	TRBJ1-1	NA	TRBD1	TGTGCCAGCCGAGGACAGGGGGTGTCTGAAGCTTTCTTT	CASRGQGVSEAFF
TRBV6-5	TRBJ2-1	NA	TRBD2	TGTGCCAGCAGCACACTAGCGGCCTACAATGAGCAGTTCTTC	CASSTLAAYNEQFF
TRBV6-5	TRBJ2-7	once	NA	TGTGCCAGCCGCCCCAGGGGCACATTCGACGAGCAGTACTTC	CASRPRGTFDEQYF